The 21 T cell receptor beta chains in this list originate from one sample, sequenced in a study of cytotoxic CD8 clonotypes in ibrutinib-treated CLL (dated by TCRdb to about 2021). The label giving this sample's time point can be read as: progressive disease on ibrutinib. The library was prepared using the immunoSEQ multiplex PCR assay. TCRdb obtained this table from immuneACCESS and retained in-frame rearrangements with V and J assigned. These tables miss some clones; where compared with another copy, unresolved V genes account for less than half of the shortfall, and the remainder is unexplained. The sample data list 250,000 to 350,000 clones, and approximately 76% of these were observed just once. Jointly, the top ten make up approximately 5.6% of the sample. The sample in question was PBMCs, obtained at disease progression, from a patient treated with ibrutinib. These receptors originate from a human donor with chronic lymphocytic leukemia.

This sequence joins TRBV4-1 and TRBJ2-4; 9 bases align to TRBD2. Germline lookup yields CDR1 MGHRA and CDR2 YSYEKL. The CDR3 sequence is 16 residues long. V dropped 1 base and J dropped 9; count of bases not matched to a gene: 10. The CDR3 DNA follows: TGCGCCAGCAGCCAAGGTCGCGGGAGGGCCAAAGGCATTCAGTACTTC. Its translation: CASSQGRGRAKGIQYF.

The rearrangement links TRBV4-1 to TRBJ2-6; D remains unclear. The germline gives CDR1 MGHRA, CDR2 YSYEKL. Trimming pared 5 bases from V and 5 bases from J, leaving 7 bases between. The CDR3 spans 13 residues. The CDR3 is CASSESRANVLTF. For the CDR3, the DNA is TGCGCCAGCAGCGAGTCGCGGGCCAACGTCCTGACTTTC.

The V and J genes are TRBV7-2 and TRBJ2-3; no firm D call. The ends were cut back, 3 bases at V and 5 bases at J, with 12 bases in the middle. CDR3 size: 14 residues. Germline assignment: CDR1 SGHTA and CDR2 FQGNSA. The CDR3 spells CASSFKGMGDTQYF. Here the CDR3 DNA reads TGTGCCAGCAGCTTCAAAGGGATGGGAGATACGCAGTATTTT.

J is TRBJ1-1 and V is TRBV6-1; D may be TRBD1 (6 bases). Germline CDR1 is MNHNS and CDR2 is SASEGT. The V end was cut by 5 bases, the J end by 8 bases, with 15 bases between. CDR3 length: 13 amino acids. The CDR3 region is CASSKTGFSEAFF. The CDR3 nucleotides are TGTGCCAGCAGTAAGACAGGTTTCAGCGAAGCTTTCTTT.

V gene TRBV5-1 combines with J gene TRBJ1-2; D is uncertain. Germline CDR1 reads SGHRS; CDR2 reads YFSETQ. The length of the CDR3 is 13 residues. Between the trimmed V and J ends, which lost 1 base and 2 bases, there was a span of 6 bases. The CDR3 spells CASSLLGNYGYTF. The CDR3 DNA sequence: TGCGCCAGCAGCTTGCTAGGGAACTATGGCTACACCTTC.

This clone was observed once. The chain combines TRBV11-1 with TRBJ2-1; no clear D gene. CDR1 is SGHAT and CDR2 is FQDESV in the germline V gene (reference sequence). Trimming took 6 bases from V and 0 from J, leaving 6 bases between them. The CDR3 has 13 amino acids. The CDR3 reads CASRTDSYNEQFF. CDR3 nucleotide sequence: TGTGCCAGCAGGACTGACTCCTACAATGAGCAGTTCTTC.

The CDR3 sequence: CASSLKGGAEAFF. The CDR3 DNA follows: TGTGCCAGCAGTCTAAAAGGGGGCGCTGAAGCTTTCTTT. V usage is TRBV6-1 and J usage is TRBJ1-1; 7 bases agree with TRBD1. The V and J ends lost 5 bases and 6 bases, in that order; junction bases with no gene match: 6. CDR3 length: 13 amino acids. Germline CDR1 is MNHNS and CDR2 is SASEGT.

This clone was counted once. The chain is built from TRBV19 and TRBJ2-7; D is possibly TRBD1 (6 bases). This CDR3 has 13 residues. The germline CDR1 and CDR2 sequences are LNHDA and SQIVND (reference sequence). With 5 bases removed from V and 3 bases from J, the gap between germline ends came to 11 bases. CDR3 in DNA: TGTGCCAGTAGTCCCCCGACAGGCTACGAGCAGTACTTC. Encoded protein: CASSPPTGYEQYF.

For the CDR3, the DNA is TGTGCCAGTAGTAGTCGGGACTCCTACGAGCAGTACTTC. Amino acid sequence: CASSSRDSYEQYF. The rearrangement links TRBV19 to TRBJ2-7; tentative D call: TRBD2 (5 bases). V lost 4 bases and J 0 bases, leaving 7 bases between the germline ends. The CDR3 contains 13 residues. Germline CDR1 is LNHDA and CDR2 is SQIVND (reference sequence). Full variable domain (rest looked up from reference TRBV19 and TRBJ2-7): DGGITQSPKYLFRKEGQNVTLSCEQNLNHDAMYWYRQDPGQGLRLIYYSQIVNDFQKGDIAEGYSVSREKKESFPLTVTSAQKNPTAFYLCASSSRDSYEQYFGPGTRLTVT.

The V gene is TRBV27, the J gene TRBJ2-7; TRBD2 might be the D (6 bases). CDR1 and CDR2 (germline): MNHEY, SMNVEV (reference sequence). The CDR3 loop spans 13 amino acids. Between the trimmed V and J ends, which lost 7 bases and 6 bases, there was a span of 16 bases. The CDR3 is CASKEISGGEQYF. DNA for the CDR3: TGTGCCAGCAAGGAAATTAGCGGAGGCGAGCAGTACTTC.

This chain connects TRBV19 to TRBJ2-7; 7 positions match TRBD2. There are 14 residues in the CDR3. Germline-derived CDR1 and CDR2 are LNHDA and SQIVND (reference sequence). Trimming took 2 bases from V and 4 from J; bases not matched to a gene: 5. The CDR3 DNA is TGTGCCAGTAGTATAAGGGAGGGACCTTACGAGCAGTACTTC. The encoded protein is CASSIREGPYEQYF.

The chain combines TRBV7-9 with TRBJ2-7, with D uncertain. CDR1 is SEHNR, CDR2 FQNEAQ, per germline (reference sequence). Deletions cut 5 bases from V and 6 bases from J, with 23 bases between. There are 16 residues in the CDR3. The CDR3 DNA is TGTGCCAGCAGCCAAGTGACCCCCCAAGGTGTAGGCGAGCAGTACTTC. It is translated as CASSQVTPQGVGEQYF.

This clone appeared once. The CDR3 coding sequence is TGTGCCACAGAAACCCAAGGGGGCTATGGCTACACCTTC. Protein: CATETQGGYGYTF. The chain uses TRBV15 and TRBJ1-2; weak D call: TRBD1 (6 bases). V was shortened by 9 bases and J by 4 bases, with 15 bases between the two germline ends. CDR3 length: 13 amino acids. CDR1 and CDR2 from the germline V gene are LNHNV and YYDKDF (reference sequence).

Comment on this clone: The junction and the germline gene differ at one end; a read error may be behind it. The V and J genes are TRBV15 and TRBJ1-2, with unresolved D. This CDR3 is built from 11 residues. In germline, CDR1 is LNHNV, CDR2 YYDKDF (reference sequence). CDR3 bases: TGTGCCACCAGCAGAGATTCGTCGCCGATCTTC. Its translation is CATSRDSSPIF.

A word on this clone: The germline gene is not matched at one end of the junction; a read error may be the cause. This chain links TRBV5-6 with TRBJ1-3; 7 bases match TRBD1. Germline lookup yields CDR1 SGHDT and CDR2 YYEEEE. The CDR3 is 13 residues long. Written as DNA, the CDR3 is TGTGCCAGCAGCTCGAGCCGACAGGGTAGCTTGGATTTT. This gives the protein CASSSSRQGSLDF. Together with reference TRBV5-6 and TRBJ1-3, the CDR3 gives the full variable domain: DAGVTQSPTHLIKTRGQQVTLRCSPKSGHDTVSWYQQALGQGPQFIFQYYEEEERQRGNFPDRFSGHQFPNYSSELNVNALLLGDSALYLCASSSSRQGSLDFGEGSWLTVV.

This rearrangement joins TRBV7-9 to TRBJ2-7, with D possibly TRBD2 on 6 matching bases. Trimming removed 3 bases from V and 0 bases from J, with 12 bases in between. Germline V gene data show CDR1 as SEHNR and CDR2 as FQNEAQ (reference sequence). CDR3 length equals 15 residues. CDR3 coding DNA: TGTGCCAGCAGCTTTGCGGGGCGGAGCTCCTACGAGCAGTACTTC. Amino acids: CASSFAGRSSYEQYF.

The chain is built from TRBV7-8 and TRBJ1-3; no definite D call. CDR1 is SGHVS and CDR2 is FQNEAQ in the germline V gene. This CDR3 region has 16 residues. Trimming stripped 5 bases from V and 0 bases from J, with 14 bases between. The CDR3 loop is CASSGEVLISGNTIYF. CDR3 DNA: TGTGCCAGCAGCGGGGAGGTATTAATCTCTGGAAACACCATATATTTT. The full variable domain, in which reference TRBV7-8 and TRBJ1-3 provide the parts outside the CDR3, is GAGVSQSPRYKVAKRGQDVALRCDPISGHVSLFWYQQALGQGPEFLTYFQNEAQLDKSGLPSDRFFAERPEGSVSTLKIQRTQQEDSAVYLCASSGEVLISGNTIYFGEGSWLTVV.

The rearrangement joins TRBV5-6 to TRBJ2-1; unclear D gene. Trimming removed 3 bases from V and 4 bases from J, with 20 bases in between. Germline CDR1 is SGHDT and CDR2 is YYEEEE. CDR3 length equals 17 residues. CDR3 sequence: CASSSLGPGALYNEQFF. The CDR3 region has the DNA TGTGCCAGCAGCTCGCTTGGGCCTGGAGCCCTATACAATGAGCAGTTCTTC.

The chain is built from TRBV28 and TRBJ1-5; D ambiguous. Looked up from germline, CDR1 is MDHEN and CDR2 is SYDVKM. The ends were cut back, 8 bases at V and 3 bases at J, with 8 bases in the middle. This CDR3 region has 12 residues. CDR3 protein: CASFPPNQPQHF. CDR3 nucleotide sequence: TGTGCCAGCTTCCCGCCCAATCAGCCCCAGCATTTT. Full variable domain (missing parts from reference TRBV28 and TRBJ1-5): DVKVTQSSRYLVKRTGEKVFLECVQDMDHENMFWYRQDPGLGLRLIYFSYDVKMKEKGDIPEGYSVSREKKERFSLILESASTNQTSMYLCASFPPNQPQHFGDGTRLSIL.

In this sample, this clone turned up once. The chain has TRBV10-2 and TRBJ2-7; 7 positions match TRBD1. Germline CDR1 WSHSY, CDR2 SAAADI. This CDR3 has 11 amino acids. V lost 9 bases, J lost 4 bases, and 3 bases stayed unmatched. The CDR3 DNA reads as TGCGCCAGTTTACAGGGGTACGAGCAGTACTTC. It specifies CASLQGYEQYF.

In its sample, this clone was seen a few times. This chain uses TRBV7-9 with TRBJ2-1; tentatively, D is TRBD1 (5 bases). The CDR3 totals 15 residues. CDR1 and CDR2 from the germline V gene are SEHNR and FQNEAQ (reference sequence). The ends were cut back, 5 bases at V and 0 bases at J, with 11 bases in the middle. CDR3 in amino acids: CASSPTESSYNEQFF. CDR3 DNA: TGTGCCAGCAGCCCGACAGAGTCCTCCTACAATGAGCAGTTCTTC.